A selection of T cell receptor beta chains follows, all from one sample in a study of CD8+CD57+ T cells in acquired aplastic anemia. TCRdb fed the reads into MiXCR, producing one record per CDR3 protein. The table shows 180,000 or so distinct CDR3 sequences, with approximately 52% occurring only once. Sample: sorted CD4+, CD8+, or CD8+CD57+ T cells (not recorded which) from PBMCs. These receptors came from a human donor with aplastic anemia. Each CDR3 is given without its conserved first and last residue. The D gene is left open where the match is weak.

d_gene,v_gene,CDR3aa
NA,TRBV19,ASSIWAGAHQPQH
NA,TRBV7-9,ASSLEDPYEQY
NA,TRBV10-3,AISYQGGDNEQF
NA,TRBV24-1,ATSDGGGWLGFPSADTQY
TRBD2,TRBV20-1,SAALPGGLGETQY
TRBD1,TRBV20-1,SARDVGTGVYGYT
NA,TRBV12-5,ASGQTVNTEAF
NA,TRBV7-9,ASSLGASFLEQY
NA,TRBV2,ASSVKGNTIY
NA,TRBV24-1,ATSSDTWPYNEQF
NA,TRBV28,ASTPTWAGTQY
TRBD2,TRBV11-1,ASSLELAGVSWELF
NA,TRBV6-5,ASSYSRGPADTQY
TRBD2,TRBV7-8,ASSFGIAGRNTGELF
TRBD1,TRBV20-1,SAQPGQGLFEQY
NA,TRBV4-1,ASSQDGGDYGYT
TRBD1,TRBV15,ATSSDRDRGQFYGYT
TRBD1,TRBV10-2,ASSESRAGGNEQY
NA,TRBV10-1,ASSARLVNNEQF
NA,TRBV19,ASSKQGPTGGYT
NA,TRBV7-2,ASSLGLTEAF
NA,TRBV6-4,ASSLRGTWSTEAF
NA,TRBV11-2,ASRIPWREYNEQF
NA,TRBV10-2,ASMGLQFYEQY
TRBD1,TRBV15,ATSDRTGAYEQY
TRBD1,TRBV19,ASSPLGTENTEAF
NA,TRBV3-1,ASSQGGAYEQY
NA,TRBV7-2,ASSLNGEAF
TRBD1,TRBV2,ASKTDRGEQY
NA,TRBV27,ASSLSPGPAYEQY
TRBD1,TRBV7-2,ASTTGTGGETQY
TRBD1,TRBV5-1,ASSLGTGKAF
NA,TRBV14,ASSQGYGEAF
TRBD1,TRBV2,ASSFPGQGTGAF
TRBD1,TRBV4-1,ASSQATGGTEAF
NA,TRBV7-6,ASSLGRGAFEQY
NA,TRBV7-9,ASSLGSRSNEKLF
NA,TRBV6-6,ASSPGWAETQY
TRBD1,TRBV6-5,ASSSIGTGDNEKLF
TRBD1,TRBV7-9,ASSLARTGGQY
NA,TRBV20-1,SAKNPGLAKNIQY
NA,TRBV24-1,ATSDFEGNQETQY
NA,TRBV19,ASSFRATEAF
NA,TRBV5-5,ASSLGGAVDTQY
NA,TRBV4-1,ARQPTLENTEAF
NA,TRBV12-3/TRBV12-4,ASSLPRRTDSSYEQY
NA,TRBV7-9,ASSFDLNYGYT
TRBD1,TRBV27,ASSSGDRVGGYT
NA,TRBV5-5,ASSLRQGNHEQY
TRBD2,TRBV20-1,SARARAGTQYEQY
NA,TRBV20-1,SARRVGQPQH
TRBD1,TRBV10-3,AISGGTQGGYEQY
NA,TRBV6-2/TRBV6-3,ASSYSNPGRIDEKLF
NA,TRBV7-3,ASSNSGVYGYT
TRBD2,TRBV4-2,ASSQEALSGTGYEQY